These T cell receptor beta chains were read from a single sample in a study of OX40 agonist ivuxolimab in advanced cancers. Data came from immunoSEQ multiplex PCR; TCRdb stores just in-frame clones and leaves some out. The table records over 15,000 clones, 70% to 90% of them present only once. Sequences were derived from CD4+ or CD8+ T cells sorted from blood, sampled in a trial of the OX40 agonist ivuxolimab. The origin of the receptors is an adult with an advanced solid tumor such as melanoma, head and neck, liver or kidney cancer. CDR3s include the opening cysteine and the closing phenylalanine or tryptophan. A D gene is named only where the DNA matches it firmly. Clone size, where shown, is once, few, many, or a class for clones that have expanded.

TRBV29-1	-	-	TRBJ2-7	TGCAGCGGAGGAGACTCCTACGAGCAGTACTTC	CSGGDSYEQYF
TRBV20-1	-	-	TRBJ2-1	TGCAGTGCTACAAGATGGAATGAGCAGTTCTTC	CSATRWNEQFF
TRBV5-1	-	TRBD1	TRBJ2-7	TGCGCCAGCAGCCCGGAAGGGGGCAGGTACGAGCAGTACTTC	CASSPEGGRYEQYF
TRBV6-5	-	-	TRBJ1-1	TGTGCCAGCACCCCGGACAGAAAGAACACTGAAGCTTTCTTT	CASTPDRKNTEAFF
TRBV18	-	-	TRBJ1-4	TGTGCCAGCTCACTCGACCAGACAACTAATGAAAAACTGTTTTTT	CASSLDQTTNEKLFF
TRBV7-9	-	TRBD2	TRBJ2-3	TGTGCCAGCAGCCTCCGTGGAGCGGGGGGTGCCCGGGATACGCAGTATTTT	CASSLRGAGGARDTQYF
TRBV6-6	few	-	TRBJ1-2	TGTGCCAGCAGCCCGCGTGTCTTAAACTATGGCTACACCTTC	CASSPRVLNYGYTF
TRBV6-5	-	-	TRBJ1-4	TGTGCCAGCAGTAGAGGGGGAAAACTGTTTTTT	CASSRGGKLFF
TRBV9	-	-	TRBJ2-1	TGTGCCAGCAGCGTAGCCCTCGGGTCTCGGGGAGAACCCAATGAGCAGTTCTTC	CASSVALGSRGEPNEQFF
TRBV7-9	-	-	TRBJ1-3	TGTGCCAGCAGCTTCGGGACTGCCGGAAACACCATATATTTT	CASSFGTAGNTIYF
TRBV19	-	-	TRBJ2-1	TGTGCCAGTAGTATTTTAGCGCCGTACAATGAGCAGTTCTTC	CASSILAPYNEQFF
TRBV5-8	-	-	TRBJ1-6	TGTGCCAGCAGCCTTTACACGGGGCTACTTGATTCACCCCTCCACTTT	CASSLYTGLLDSPLHF
TRBV7-2	-	TRBD1	TRBJ1-1	TGTGCCAGCAGCCCGGGACAGGGGAAAGCTTTCTTT	CASSPGQGKAFF
TRBV5-1	-	-	TRBJ2-5	TGCGCCAGCAGCGACCGGACGTTAAAAGAGACCCAGTACTTC	CASSDRTLKETQYF
TRBV10-1	-	TRBD2	TRBJ2-3	TGCGCCAGCAGTTTGGCTAGCGGGGGGGCCGGAGATACGCAGTATTTT	CASSLASGGAGDTQYF